This T cell receptor (beta chain) appears in the sequencing data of a study of shared clonotypes between healthy human individuals. The CDR3 has 14 amino acids. Germline V CDR1 and CDR2: SQVTM, ANQGSEA. V lost 4 bases to trimming and J lost 3 bases, with 15 bases between them. TCRdb's copy holds only in-frame clones and misses some; the assay was immunoSEQ multiplex PCR. The table has millions of clones, 93% seen once. Regarding the study as a whole: Sampling covered nothing but blood. Tissue TCR repertoires likely differ from those found in blood. Generation of non-shared clonotypes was less probable than generation of clonotypes shared by all four donors.

In regard to this clone: The antigen is not known.

The chain combines TRBV29-1 with TRBJ1-1; the D is unclear. The TCR was taken from a man aged 18 to 30 in good health. Some clones in this sample may be carry-over from other donors' samples. Material: naive CD4+ T cells from PBMCs. The sample's subset: CD45RA+ positively selected. The CDR3 bases are TGCAGCGTTGCTAGGGTTACGGTGGACACTGAAGCTTTCTTT. This translates into CSVARVTVDTEAFF.